The 11 T cell receptor beta chains in this list originate from one sample, sequenced in a study of cytotoxic CD8 clonotypes in ibrutinib-treated CLL. The assay was immunoSEQ multiplex PCR, and TCRdb's table has in-frame clones only and misses some. The sample has 55,000 to 80,000 clones, less than 75% seen once. The sequencing used PBMCs, collected after 12 months of ibrutinib treatment. These receptors were collected from a human donor with chronic lymphocytic leukemia.

This clone was observed a few times. This sequence joins TRBV6-5 and TRBJ1-2; D unresolved. V dropped 4 bases and J dropped 5 bases, with 5 bases sitting between them. The CDR3 spans 11 residues. CDR1 and CDR2 (germline): MNHEY, SVGAGI. DNA of the CDR3: TGTGCCAGCAGTTCGGGATATGGCTACACCTTC. Translation: CASSSGYGYTF.

The V gene is TRBV11-2, the J gene TRBJ2-1; 9 bases match TRBD2. CDR3 size: 19 residues. Trimming cost V 4 bases and J 0 bases; bases outside gene matches: 13. Germline CDR1 is SGHAT and CDR2 is FQNNGV. This CDR3 is CASSSLDFGSGGSYNEQFF. In DNA, the CDR3 is TGTGCCAGCAGCTCTCTTGACTTCGGTAGCGGGGGCTCCTACAATGAGCAGTTCTTC.

This clone was seen only a few times. The J gene is TRBJ1-5, the V gene TRBV18; D not resolved. The length of the CDR3 is 13 residues. In germline, CDR1 is KGHSH, CDR2 LQKENI. Between the trimmed V and J ends, which lost 6 bases and 3 bases, there was a span of 9 bases. CDR3 loop: CASSPDLNQPQHF. The DNA for the CDR3 is TGTGCCAGCTCCCCCGACCTCAATCAGCCCCAGCATTTT.

The chain joins TRBV11-2 to TRBJ2-7; TRBD2 is a possible D gene (6 bases). Trimming shortened V by 3 bases and J by 7 bases, and 7 bases separated the two germline ends. There are 11 residues in the CDR3. CDR1 and CDR2 (germline): SGHAT, FQNNGV. Written as DNA, the CDR3 is TGTGCCAGCAGCTTTGGGGGGGAGCAGTACGTC. Its protein product is CASSFGGEQYV.

The chain couples TRBV27 to TRBJ1-1, with a tentative D call TRBD1 (5 bases). Germline V gene data show CDR1 as MNHEY and CDR2 as SMNVEV (reference sequence). This CDR3 comprises 14 residues. With 6 bases removed from V and 4 bases from J, the gap between germline ends came to 15 bases. This CDR3 reads CASSPTALITEAFF. The CDR3 DNA reads as TGTGCCAGCAGCCCGACAGCCCTTATCACTGAAGCTTTCTTT.

This clone was found once. The CDR3, as DNA: TGCGCCAGCAGAACCTCCGGGACAGTCACAGATACGCAGTATTTT. It codes for CASRTSGTVTDTQYF. The rearrangement uses TRBV5-1 and TRBJ2-3; 7 nucleotides align to TRBD1. The CDR3 is 15 residues long. V trimming: 5 bases; J trimming: 2 bases; junction bases outside the gene matches: 8. Germline CDR1 SGHRS, CDR2 YFSETQ.

The chain has TRBV14 and TRBJ2-1; a possible D gene is TRBD1 (5 bases). Trimming left V 4 bases short and J 4 bases short, with 11 bases between. CDR1 and CDR2 (germline): SGHDN, FVKESK. This CDR3 contains 14 residues. In DNA form, the CDR3 reads TGTGCCAGCAGCCCCATAAACAGGTACAATGAGCAGTTCTTC. This translates into CASSPINRYNEQFF.

This clone occurred once. The CDR3 nucleotides are TGTGCCAGCAGCTGGGGACAGGGGAGGACAGATACGCAGTATTTT. Protein sequence: CASSWGQGRTDTQYF. The rearrangement uses TRBV7-2 and TRBJ2-3; TRBD1 aligns across 10 bases. The CDR3 is 15 amino acids. J was trimmed by 3 bases and V by 4 bases; bases with no gene match: 4. The germline gives CDR1 SGHTA, CDR2 FQGNSA.

The genes are TRBV7-9 and TRBJ2-3; tentative D call: TRBD2 (5 bases). The V end was cut by 2 bases, the J end by 4 bases, with 7 bases between. CDR3 length: 13 residues. The germline CDR1 and CDR2 sequences are SEHNR and FQNEAQ (reference sequence). CDR3 sequence (DNA): TGTGCCAGCAGCTTACTAGCCTCAGATACGCAGTATTTT. It yields the protein CASSLLASDTQYF.

This sequence joins TRBV11-2 and TRBJ2-5, with 8 bases identical to TRBD1. Losses at the gene ends were 2 bases for V and 4 bases for J; bases not matched to a gene: 9. The germline V gene encodes CDR1 SGHAT and CDR2 FQNNGV. CDR3 size: 16 residues. For the CDR3, the DNA is TGTGCCAGCAGCTTAAAGTGGCAGGGGGCTGCAGAGACCCAGTACTTC. Protein product: CASSLKWQGAAETQYF.

The chain has TRBV5-1 and TRBJ2-1; D is ambiguous. Germline loops: CDR1 SGHRS, CDR2 YFSETQ. The CDR3 is 14 amino acids. V was trimmed by 5 bases and J by 1 base, leaving 10 bases between them. As DNA, the CDR3 is TGCGCCAGCAGGTCCGTGGGGTCCTACAATGAGCAGTTCTTC. Translation: CASRSVGSYNEQFF.